This TCR beta chain originates from a study of blood T cell repertoires in COVID-19. Study-level information: PBMCs, B-cell-depleted T cells, or T cells were the source of the cDNA or gDNA that made up the material.

The data were produced by immunoSEQ multiplex PCR, yet TCRdb's version contains in-frame clones alone and is incomplete. The sample has some 64,000 clones; more than 55% are singletons. The germline gives CDR1 SGHTA, CDR2 FQGNSA. This CDR3 has 15 amino acids. V lost 1 base and J lost 5, with 14 bases in between. This chain links TRBV7-2 with TRBJ2-5, with a weak D call TRBD1 (5 bases). This clonotype originated in a woman aged 60-75 years who had been exposed to COVID-19. Sequencing input: PBMCs or T cells enriched from blood (not recorded which). The CDR3 spells CASSLGPSPGETQYF. The CDR3 DNA follows: TGTGCCAGCAGCTTAGGACCCTCACCAGGGGAGACCCAGTACTTC. The whole variable domain, remainder taken from reference TRBV7-2 and TRBJ2-5, is GAGVSQSPSNKVTEKGKDVELRCDPISGHTALYWYRQSLGQGLEFLIYFQGNSAPDKSGLPSDRFSAERTGGSVSTLTIQRTQQEDSAVYLCASSLGPSPGETQYFGPGTRLLVL.